This T cell receptor beta chain was sequenced during a study of T cell responses to AZD1222 COVID-19 vaccine. General study results and limits: Close to half of spike-specific TCRs reportedly recognize unmutated variant regions. Seropositivity was recorded at baseline in only a handful of AZD1222 recipients. Across spike, vaccine-associated CD4 TCRs were found, dominant at 160-218 and 743-854. No repertoire was sampled before or during the peak T cell response, only after it.

From germline, CDR1 is SGHAT and CDR2 FQNNGV. This CDR3 spans 14 amino acids. V lost 2 bases and J lost 0, with 5 bases in between. With regard to this clone: The antigen remains undetermined.

Method: immunoSEQ multiplex PCR; TCRdb's copy keeps in-frame clones and lacks some. The sample contains tens of thousands of clones, over 80% of which appear only once. This receptor was obtained from an adult who received the AZD1222 COVID-19 vaccine. The V and J genes are TRBV11-2 and TRBJ1-3; D remains unclear. The sequenced sample was peripheral blood, obtained 28 days after the second AZD1222 dose. In DNA form, the CDR3 reads TGTGCCAGCAGCTTACGGGTCTCTGGAAACACCATATATTTT. Its protein product is CASSLRVSGNTIYF.